The subject of this entry is one TCR beta chain. Original methodology: Amplification from reference gene primers served as the basis for estimated nucleated cell counts. Produced via immunoSEQ multiplex PCR; TCRdb's table is partial and in-frame only. V and J calls and clone size follow that table, whereas D and trimming were derived from the DNA. This sample yields about 230,000 clones, of which about 90% are seen a single time; approximately 2.6% belongs to the top ten. These data come from a study of blood T cell repertoires in COVID-19. Study overall: Samples taken during acute and convalescent COVID-19 were collected in the United States, Italy and Spain. The analysed material was cDNA or gDNA that came from T cells, B-cell-depleted T cells, or PBMCs.

Sequencing was carried out using peripheral blood. The clonotype comes from a woman aged 55-75 years with acute or convalescent COVID-19.

CDR3 in DNA: TGTGCCAGCTCACCAGGAACAGGGGGCTCTGGGGCCAACGTCCTGACTTTC. It translates to CASSPGTGGSGANVLTF. The gene calls are TRBV18 and TRBJ2-6, with 8 bases lining up with TRBD1. The J segment lost 0 bases and the V segment lost 2 bases, leaving 3 bases of the junction unmatched. CDR3 length: 17 amino acids. Germline CDR1 and CDR2: KGHSH and LQKENI.